At least ten counts were recorded for the clone carrying this T cell receptor beta chain. Its antigen is still unknown. This record comes from a study of neurological immune-mediated disorders. TCRdb reprocessed the 5' RACE reads with MiXCR, giving one entry per CDR3 protein. The sample has 70,000 or so distinct CDR3 sequences, around 5.5% seen once. Study results and caveats: Association of the multiple sclerosis repertoire cluster with clinical or MRI features was not observed for any feature.

The receptor comes from a woman aged 30 to 39 with multiple sclerosis. Sequencing was performed on PBMCs.

Here the CDR3 reads CASSPEGGGPESGEKLFF. The CDR3 nucleotides are TGTGCCAGCAGCCCAGAAGGAGGTGGTCCGGAATCCGGGGAAAAACTGTTTTTT. The V and J genes are TRBV9 and TRBJ1-4; D gene uncertain. The CDR3 has 18 amino acids. Germline lookup yields CDR1 SGDLS and CDR2 YYNGEE. With 4 bases removed from V and 8 bases from J, the gap between germline ends came to 27 bases.